The rows below give T cell receptor beta chains drawn from one sample of a study of blood T cells in healthy people across ages. TCRdb itself ran the 5' RACE reads through MiXCR, one entry per CDR3 protein. In the table there are more than 600,000 distinct CDR3 sequences, 25% of which are singletons. These data were also reused for a study on T cells of mothers and their children.

Input material: blood. These receptors were obtained from a boy between 10 and 17 years old in good health. Both conserved end residues are part of each CDR3. The order of the fields is D gene, J gene, clone size, V gene, CDR3 protein, CDR3 DNA. A D gene is named only where the DNA matches it firmly. Size values are once, few and many counts, or a class for expanded clones, and some rows have none.

D gene: -
J gene: TRBJ1-1
clone size: few
V gene: TRBV3-1
CDR3 protein: CASSRAGKNTEAFF
CDR3 DNA: TGTGCCAGCAGCCGGGCAGGGAAGAACACTGAAGCTTTCTTT

D gene: -
J gene: TRBJ1-4
clone size: -
V gene: TRBV12-3/TRBV12-4
CDR3 protein: CASSLGFGGIYEKLFF
CDR3 DNA: TGTGCCAGCAGTTTGGGGTTCGGGGGAATATACGAAAAACTGTTTTTT

D gene: TRBD1
J gene: TRBJ2-5
clone size: -
V gene: TRBV6-5
CDR3 protein: CASTGGFEQYF
CDR3 DNA: TGTGCCAGCACAGGGGGCTTTGAGCAGTACTTC

D gene: TRBD2
J gene: TRBJ2-1
clone size: few
V gene: TRBV2
CDR3 protein: CASSPGTSGLNEQFF
CDR3 DNA: TGTGCCAGCAGCCCCGGGACTAGCGGACTAAATGAGCAGTTCTTC

D gene: -
J gene: TRBJ2-1
clone size: -
V gene: TRBV7-6
CDR3 protein: CASSPTVASSYNEQFF
CDR3 DNA: TGTGCCAGCAGCCCCACGGTAGCGAGCTCCTACAATGAGCAGTTCTTC

D gene: TRBD1
J gene: TRBJ2-3
clone size: few
V gene: TRBV29-1
CDR3 protein: CSVRGTERSTDTQYF
CDR3 DNA: TGCAGCGTTAGAGGGACAGAGAGGAGCACAGATACGCAGTATTTT

D gene: TRBD2
J gene: TRBJ2-3
clone size: -
V gene: TRBV5-1
CDR3 protein: CASSHSGKYDTQYF
CDR3 DNA: TGCGCCAGCAGCCATAGCGGGAAGTATGATACGCAGTATTTT

D gene: -
J gene: TRBJ2-5
clone size: -
V gene: TRBV20-1
CDR3 protein: CSARSPDQETQYF
CDR3 DNA: TGCAGTGCTAGATCTCCGGATCAAGAGACCCAGTACTTC

D gene: -
J gene: TRBJ2-7
clone size: -
V gene: TRBV29-1
CDR3 protein: CSVDSGALNEQYF
CDR3 DNA: TGCAGCGTTGATTCCGGGGCGCTTAACGAGCAGTACTTC

D gene: -
J gene: TRBJ2-1
clone size: -
V gene: TRBV7-6
CDR3 protein: CASSLGKEDEQFF
CDR3 DNA: TGTGCCAGCAGCTTAGGGAAGGAGGATGAGCAGTTCTTC

D gene: TRBD1
J gene: TRBJ2-5
clone size: many
V gene: TRBV29-1
CDR3 protein: CSVTGQETQYF
CDR3 DNA: TGCAGCGTGACAGGGCAAGAGACCCAGTACTTC

D gene: TRBD2
J gene: TRBJ2-5
clone size: -
V gene: TRBV20-1
CDR3 protein: CSARGSGGKETQYF
CDR3 DNA: TGCAGTGCTAGAGGTAGCGGGGGGAAAGAGACCCAGTACTTC

D gene: -
J gene: TRBJ2-1
clone size: -
V gene: TRBV9
CDR3 protein: CASSVTGADYNEQFF
CDR3 DNA: TGTGCCAGCAGCGTAACGGGAGCAGACTACAATGAGCAGTTCTTC

D gene: -
J gene: TRBJ1-1
clone size: -
V gene: TRBV5-1
CDR3 protein: CASSLVQGGYTEAFF
CDR3 DNA: TGCGCCAGCAGCTTGGTTCAGGGCGGGTACACTGAAGCTTTCTTT

D gene: -
J gene: TRBJ2-2
clone size: -
V gene: TRBV4-2
CDR3 protein: CASSQDLVTGSTGELFF
CDR3 DNA: TGTGCCAGCAGCCAAGATCTAGTTACAGGATCCACCGGGGAGCTGTTTTTT

D gene: -
J gene: TRBJ1-2
clone size: -
V gene: TRBV9
CDR3 protein: CASSGGLREYTF
CDR3 DNA: TGTGCCAGCAGCGGGGGTCTGAGGGAATACACCTTC

D gene: TRBD1
J gene: TRBJ1-6
clone size: few
V gene: TRBV6-6
CDR3 protein: CASSSLKGAGDSPLHF
CDR3 DNA: TGTGCCAGCAGTTCCCTCAAGGGGGCAGGAGATTCACCCCTCCACTTT

D gene: -
J gene: TRBJ1-1
clone size: few
V gene: TRBV9
CDR3 protein: CASSVEGEVLPGWNTEAFF
CDR3 DNA: TGTGCCAGCAGCGTAGAGGGGGAGGTACTGCCGGGTTGGAACACTGAAGCTTTCTTT

D gene: -
J gene: TRBJ2-7
clone size: -
V gene: TRBV5-1
CDR3 protein: CASSLARSPEQYF
CDR3 DNA: TGCGCCAGCAGCTTGGCAAGAAGTCCCGAGCAGTACTTC

D gene: TRBD2
J gene: TRBJ2-1
clone size: -
V gene: TRBV3-1
CDR3 protein: CASSRTSGARNEQFF
CDR3 DNA: TGTGCCAGCAGCCGGACTAGCGGGGCAAGAAATGAGCAGTTCTTC

D gene: -
J gene: TRBJ2-5
clone size: few
V gene: TRBV29-1
CDR3 protein: CSVETEETQYF
CDR3 DNA: TGCAGCGTTGAAACAGAAGAGACCCAGTACTTC

D gene: -
J gene: TRBJ2-3
clone size: many
V gene: TRBV6-6
CDR3 protein: CASSLPGGGTDTQYF
CDR3 DNA: TGTGCCAGCAGCCTTCCGGGTGGGGGCACAGATACGCAGTATTTT

D gene: -
J gene: TRBJ1-1
clone size: -
V gene: TRBV28
CDR3 protein: CASSLRPLGANTEAFF
CDR3 DNA: TGTGCCAGCAGTTTAAGGCCCCTGGGGGCGAACACTGAAGCTTTCTTT

D gene: -
J gene: TRBJ2-1
clone size: -
V gene: TRBV5-5
CDR3 protein: CASSLATDLPEDEQFF
CDR3 DNA: TGTGCCAGCAGCTTGGCTACGGACCTTCCGGAGGATGAGCAGTTCTTC

D gene: -
J gene: TRBJ1-4
clone size: few
V gene: TRBV5-6
CDR3 protein: CASSSVFPNEKLFF
CDR3 DNA: TGTGCCAGCAGCTCGGTATTCCCTAATGAAAAACTGTTTTTT

D gene: -
J gene: TRBJ2-7
clone size: -
V gene: TRBV10-3
CDR3 protein: CAIGTLGSYEQYF
CDR3 DNA: TGTGCCATCGGGACACTCGGCTCCTACGAGCAGTACTTC

D gene: -
J gene: TRBJ2-7
clone size: -
V gene: TRBV28
CDR3 protein: CASSFGRGGYEQYF
CDR3 DNA: TGTGCCAGCAGTTTTGGTCGAGGCGGCTACGAGCAGTACTTC

D gene: -
J gene: TRBJ1-2
clone size: -
V gene: TRBV12-3/TRBV12-4
CDR3 protein: CASSLALTGGLQGYTF
CDR3 DNA: TGTGCCAGCAGTTTAGCGCTAACCGGCGGCCTCCAGGGCTACACCTTC

D gene: -
J gene: TRBJ2-1
clone size: -
V gene: TRBV19
CDR3 protein: CASSMYGRVNNEQFF
CDR3 DNA: TGTGCCAGTAGTATGTATGGGCGTGTTAACAATGAGCAGTTCTTC

D gene: TRBD1
J gene: TRBJ2-5
clone size: -
V gene: TRBV20-1
CDR3 protein: CSAWDSEEQYF
CDR3 DNA: TGCAGTGCGTGGGACAGCGAGGAGCAGTACTTC

D gene: -
J gene: TRBJ2-5
clone size: -
V gene: TRBV12-3/TRBV12-4
CDR3 protein: CASSFFGRSGETQYF
CDR3 DNA: TGTGCCAGCAGTTTTTTTGGGAGGTCGGGGGAGACCCAGTACTTC

D gene: -
J gene: TRBJ2-7
clone size: -
V gene: TRBV4-2
CDR3 protein: CASSQPTASPYEQYF
CDR3 DNA: TGTGCCAGCAGCCAACCGACAGCCTCCCCCTACGAGCAGTACTTC

D gene: -
J gene: TRBJ2-7
clone size: few
V gene: TRBV27
CDR3 protein: CASSAQNAYEQYF
CDR3 DNA: TGTGCCAGCAGCGCACAAAACGCCTACGAGCAGTACTTC

D gene: -
J gene: TRBJ1-2
clone size: -
V gene: TRBV7-2
CDR3 protein: CASSATEIYGYTF
CDR3 DNA: TGTGCCAGCAGCGCCACCGAGATCTATGGCTACACCTTC

D gene: -
J gene: TRBJ2-3
clone size: -
V gene: TRBV6-1
CDR3 protein: CVSRNTGTDTQYF
CDR3 DNA: TGTGTCAGCAGGAATACAGGCACAGATACGCAGTATTTT

D gene: -
J gene: TRBJ2-1
clone size: -
V gene: TRBV12-3/TRBV12-4
CDR3 protein: CASSFGVSVQFF
CDR3 DNA: TGTGCCAGCAGTTTTGGGGTTTCCGTGCAGTTCTTC

D gene: -
J gene: TRBJ2-7
clone size: -
V gene: TRBV20-1
CDR3 protein: CSASGLQGYEQYF
CDR3 DNA: TGCAGTGCTAGCGGGTTACAGGGTTACGAGCAGTACTTC

D gene: -
J gene: TRBJ2-3
clone size: -
V gene: TRBV27
CDR3 protein: CASRKTGPNTDTQYF
CDR3 DNA: TGTGCCAGCAGAAAGACAGGCCCGAACACAGATACGCAGTATTTT

D gene: -
J gene: TRBJ1-6
clone size: -
V gene: TRBV10-3
CDR3 protein: CAISPSGPSNSPLHF
CDR3 DNA: TGTGCCATCAGTCCCTCAGGACCATCTAATTCACCCCTCCACTTT

D gene: -
J gene: TRBJ1-1
clone size: -
V gene: TRBV12-3/TRBV12-4
CDR3 protein: CASRPRTDPNTEAFF
CDR3 DNA: TGTGCCAGCAGACCCAGGACAGATCCGAACACTGAAGCTTTCTTT

D gene: -
J gene: TRBJ2-1
clone size: few
V gene: TRBV29-1
CDR3 protein: CSVWAEYNEQFF
CDR3 DNA: TGCAGCGTTTGGGCGGAATACAATGAGCAGTTCTTC

D gene: TRBD1
J gene: TRBJ2-5
clone size: -
V gene: TRBV12-3/TRBV12-4
CDR3 protein: CASRAGGKTQYF
CDR3 DNA: TGTGCCAGCAGGGCAGGGGGTAAGACCCAGTACTTC

D gene: -
J gene: TRBJ2-1
clone size: -
V gene: TRBV6-2/TRBV6-3
CDR3 protein: CASGGAFHEQFF
CDR3 DNA: TGTGCCAGCGGGGGGGCCTTTCATGAGCAGTTCTTC

D gene: -
J gene: TRBJ1-4
clone size: few
V gene: TRBV7-8
CDR3 protein: CASSPDGTGKEKLFF
CDR3 DNA: TGTGCCAGCAGCCCGGACGGGACGGGGAAGGAAAAACTGTTTTTT

D gene: TRBD1
J gene: TRBJ2-4
clone size: few
V gene: TRBV7-2
CDR3 protein: CASSLDPGGQGYF
CDR3 DNA: TGTGCCAGCAGCCTTGACCCAGGGGGCCAGGGGTACTTC

D gene: -
J gene: TRBJ2-7
clone size: -
V gene: TRBV20-1
CDR3 protein: CSARADSYEQYF
CDR3 DNA: TGCAGTGCTAGGGCCGACTCCTACGAGCAGTACTTC

D gene: -
J gene: TRBJ1-4
clone size: few
V gene: TRBV6-5
CDR3 protein: CASSLGAPNEKLFF
CDR3 DNA: TGTGCCAGCAGTTTGGGGGCCCCTAATGAAAAACTGTTTTTT

D gene: -
J gene: TRBJ2-5
clone size: few
V gene: TRBV4-2
CDR3 protein: CASSQVGAETQYF
CDR3 DNA: TGTGCCAGCAGCCAAGTAGGGGCAGAGACCCAGTACTTC

D gene: -
J gene: TRBJ1-1
clone size: -
V gene: TRBV29-1
CDR3 protein: CSVVLRAATEAFF
CDR3 DNA: TGCAGCGTTGTTCTCAGGGCGGCTACTGAAGCTTTCTTT

D gene: -
J gene: TRBJ1-5
clone size: few
V gene: TRBV4-2
CDR3 protein: CASSQESPESGNQPQHF
CDR3 DNA: TGTGCCAGCAGCCAAGAATCCCCTGAATCAGGCAATCAGCCCCAGCATTTT

D gene: -
J gene: TRBJ2-5
clone size: -
V gene: TRBV3-1
CDR3 protein: CASSQADYHIREETQYF
CDR3 DNA: TGTGCCAGCAGCCAAGCCGACTACCATATACGAGAAGAGACCCAGTACTTC

D gene: -
J gene: TRBJ2-1
clone size: -
V gene: TRBV20-1
CDR3 protein: CSAFQQLDEQFF
CDR3 DNA: TGCAGTGCTTTCCAACAATTGGATGAGCAGTTCTTC

D gene: TRBD1
J gene: TRBJ2-2
clone size: -
V gene: TRBV6-5
CDR3 protein: CASRTGQLHTGELFF
CDR3 DNA: TGTGCCAGCAGAACGGGACAGTTACACACCGGGGAGCTGTTTTTT

D gene: -
J gene: TRBJ2-5
clone size: few
V gene: TRBV28
CDR3 protein: CASRKTTLETQYF
CDR3 DNA: TGTGCCAGCAGGAAAACTACCCTAGAGACCCAGTACTTC

D gene: -
J gene: TRBJ2-7
clone size: -
V gene: TRBV7-8
CDR3 protein: CASRSGDEQYF
CDR3 DNA: TGTGCCAGCAGGTCAGGGGACGAGCAGTACTTC

D gene: -
J gene: TRBJ1-3
clone size: -
V gene: TRBV20-1
CDR3 protein: CSADAGLHSGNTIYF
CDR3 DNA: TGCAGTGCTGACGCCGGACTGCACTCTGGAAACACCATATATTTT

D gene: TRBD2
J gene: TRBJ2-4
clone size: few
V gene: TRBV12-3/TRBV12-4
CDR3 protein: CASRPGLAVAKNIQYF
CDR3 DNA: TGTGCCAGCAGGCCTGGACTAGCGGTAGCCAAAAACATTCAGTACTTC

D gene: -
J gene: TRBJ1-1
clone size: -
V gene: TRBV7-2
CDR3 protein: CASSLEAVAEAFF
CDR3 DNA: TGTGCCAGCAGCTTAGAGGCAGTCGCTGAAGCTTTCTTT

D gene: -
J gene: TRBJ1-5
clone size: -
V gene: TRBV6-6
CDR3 protein: CASSYSTGARSNQPQHF
CDR3 DNA: TGTGCCAGCAGTTACTCGACGGGGGCGCGGAGCAATCAGCCCCAGCATTTT